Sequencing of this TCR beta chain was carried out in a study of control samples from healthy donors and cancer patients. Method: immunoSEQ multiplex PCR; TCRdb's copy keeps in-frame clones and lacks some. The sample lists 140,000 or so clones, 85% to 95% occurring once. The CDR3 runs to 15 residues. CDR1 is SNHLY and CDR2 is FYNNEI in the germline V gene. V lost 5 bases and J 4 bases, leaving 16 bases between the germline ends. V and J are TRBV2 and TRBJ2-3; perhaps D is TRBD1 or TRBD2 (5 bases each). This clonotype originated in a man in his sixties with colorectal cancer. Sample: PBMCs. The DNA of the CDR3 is TGTGCCAGCAGTACGCCGGGGACGAAATCAGATACGCAGTATTTT. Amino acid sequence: CASSTPGTKSDTQYF. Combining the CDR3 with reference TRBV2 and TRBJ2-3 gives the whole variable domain EPEVTQTPSHQVTQMGQEVILRCVPISNHLYFYWYRQILGQKVEFLVSFYNNEISEKSEIFDDQFSVERPDGSNFTLKIRSTKLEDSAMYFCASSTPGTKSDTQYFGPGTRLTVL.